The 12 T cell receptor beta chains listed next were all sequenced from one sample in a study of blood T cell repertoires in COVID-19 (dated by TCRdb to the early 2020s). Libraries were built with the immunoSEQ multiplex PCR assay. The immuneACCESS repertoire file appears here via TCRdb, limited to in-frame rearrangements. These files lack a portion of the clones; in checked studies, under half of the deficit traces to unresolved V genes, and the cause of the others is not known. The sample includes about 280,000 clones, with 85% observed a single time. The ten largest clonotypes hold about an eighth of the sample. Material for sequencing was peripheral blood. The receptors were gathered from a human donor in a cohort sampled during active COVID-19.

This chain links TRBV15 with TRBJ1-5, with D maybe TRBD1 (6 bases). The CDR3 contains 15 residues. Between the trimmed V and J ends, which lost 3 bases and 2 bases, there was a span of 11 bases. CDR1 and CDR2 (germline): LNHNV, YYDKDF (reference sequence). Here the CDR3 reads CATSRAPGGNQPQHF. CDR3 DNA: TGTGCCACCAGCAGGGCTCCAGGGGGCAATCAGCCCCAGCATTTT.

The rearrangement links TRBV28 to TRBJ2-2; 7 nucleotides align to TRBD2. V lost 9 bases and J lost 6; bases outside the gene matches: 13. Germline loops: CDR1 MDHEN, CDR2 SYDVKM. This CDR3 region has 15 residues. The CDR3 region is CASVRGDYEAGELFF. CDR3 in DNA: TGTGCCAGTGTTCGGGGGGACTACGAGGCCGGGGAGCTGTTTTTT.

This chain joins TRBV6-5 and TRBJ1-4; D is uncertain. Trimming took off 4 bases at V and 0 bases at J, with 9 bases between the two ends. The CDR3 is 15 amino acids. Germline loops: CDR1 MNHEY, CDR2 SVGAGI. The chain's CDR3 is CASSLNAATNEKLFF. CDR3 in DNA: TGTGCCAGCAGTTTAAACGCAGCAACTAATGAAAAACTGTTTTTT.

Only a few counts were recorded for this clone. This chain links TRBV6-5 with TRBJ2-7, with 11 bases fitting TRBD2. The CDR3 loop spans 15 amino acids. The germline V gene encodes CDR1 MNHEY and CDR2 SVGAGI. J lost 3 bases, V lost 8 bases, and 9 bases had no gene match. The CDR3 spells CASLLGLAGLYEQYF. DNA for the CDR3: TGTGCCAGCCTTCTTGGACTAGCGGGCCTCTACGAGCAGTACTTC.

This clone was counted once. The CDR3 loop reads CASASLGQPQHF. DNA for the CDR3: TGTGCCAGCGCCTCGTTGGGCCAGCCCCAGCATTTT. The chain links TRBV28 to TRBJ1-5; D is ambiguous. In germline, CDR1 is MDHEN, CDR2 SYDVKM. V was shortened by 8 bases and J by 7 bases, with 12 bases between the two germline ends. The CDR3 length is 12 residues.

The chain recombines TRBV28 with TRBJ1-2, with D hard to call. The CDR3 is 13 amino acids. V was trimmed by 6 bases and J by 2 bases, leaving 10 bases between them. The germline V gene has CDR1 MDHEN and CDR2 SYDVKM. In DNA, the CDR3 is TGTGCCAGCAGCCACGGGAACAACTATGGCTACACCTTC. This translates into CASSHGNNYGYTF.

This clone was counted only a few times. The rearrangement joins TRBV6-1 to TRBJ1-1; D is perhaps TRBD1 (6 bases). The V end lost 2 bases, the J end lost 1 base, and 8 bases lay between the germline ends. CDR1 MNHNS and CDR2 SASEGT come from the germline V gene. The CDR3 has 14 residues. This chain's CDR3 is CASSEPGQNTEAFF. The CDR3 DNA reads TGTGCCAGCAGTGAACCGGGACAGAACACTGAAGCTTTCTTT.

The V gene is TRBV7-9, the J gene TRBJ2-6; D might be TRBD2 (5 bases). CDR1 SEHNR and CDR2 FQNEAQ come from the germline V gene (reference sequence). V was trimmed by 4 bases and J by 2 bases, leaving 9 bases between them. The CDR3 contains 15 residues. Here the CDR3 DNA reads TGTGCCAGCAGCTCCGATAGCGCTGGGGCCAACGTCCTGACTTTC. This gives the protein CASSSDSAGANVLTF.

This clone appeared once. The chain carries TRBV19 and TRBJ2-7, with a weak D call TRBD2 (6 bases). In germline, CDR1 is LNHDA, CDR2 SQIVND (reference sequence). The CDR3 sequence is 16 residues long. The ends were cut back, 5 bases at V and 1 base at J, with 18 bases in the middle. The CDR3 region is CASSGLRGLTSYEQYF. For the CDR3, the DNA is TGTGCCAGTAGTGGGCTCCGGGGACTGACATCCTACGAGCAGTACTTC.

The J gene is TRBJ1-6, the V gene TRBV27, with TRBD1 as a possible D gene (5 bases). The CDR3 is 15 amino acids. Trimming took 5 bases from V and 8 from J, leaving 16 bases between them. CDR1 and CDR2 from the germline V gene are MNHEY and SMNVEV (reference sequence). The CDR3 sequence: CASSLAGTGDSPLHF. The CDR3 DNA reads as TGTGCCAGCAGTCTAGCCGGGACGGGGGATTCACCCCTCCACTTT.

The J gene is TRBJ1-5, the V gene TRBV4-3, with D possibly TRBD1 on 6 matching bases. The V gene lost 0 bases and the J gene lost 7 bases, with 13 bases spanning the gap. Germline values: CDR1 LGHNA, CDR2 YSLEER. The CDR3 consists of 15 residues. Here the CDR3 reads CASSQDGGGGQPQHF. CDR3 bases: TGCGCCAGCAGCCAAGATGGGGGGGGCGGGCAGCCCCAGCATTTT.

This clone was picked up a small number of times. V is TRBV7-8 and J is TRBJ2-1, with D uncertain. The V end lost 0 bases, the J end lost 8 bases, and 14 bases lay between the germline ends. Germline assignment: CDR1 SGHVS and CDR2 FQNEAQ. The CDR3 is made up of 15 amino acids. CDR3 nucleotide sequence: TGTGCCAGCAGCTTAGCAGTCGCGGTGGATCATGAGCAGTTCTTC. It is translated as CASSLAVAVDHEQFF.